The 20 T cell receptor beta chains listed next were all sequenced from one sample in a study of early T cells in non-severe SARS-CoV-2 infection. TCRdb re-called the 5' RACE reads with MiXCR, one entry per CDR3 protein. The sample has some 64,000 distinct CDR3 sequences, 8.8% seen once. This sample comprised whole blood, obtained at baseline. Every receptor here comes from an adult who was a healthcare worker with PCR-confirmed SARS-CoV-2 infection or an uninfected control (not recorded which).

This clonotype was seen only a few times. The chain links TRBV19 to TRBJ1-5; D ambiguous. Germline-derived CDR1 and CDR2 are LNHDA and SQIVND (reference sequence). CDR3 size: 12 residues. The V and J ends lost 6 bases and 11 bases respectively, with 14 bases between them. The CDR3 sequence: CASRNWPQSQHF. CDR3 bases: TGTGCCAGTAGAAATTGGCCCCAATCCCAGCATTTT.

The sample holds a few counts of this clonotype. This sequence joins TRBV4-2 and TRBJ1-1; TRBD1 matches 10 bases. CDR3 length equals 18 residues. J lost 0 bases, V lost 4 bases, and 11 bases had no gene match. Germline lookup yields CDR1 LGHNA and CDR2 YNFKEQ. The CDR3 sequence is CASSPVGTGALMNTEAFF. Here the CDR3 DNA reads TGTGCCAGCAGCCCCGTCGGGACAGGGGCCCTTATGAACACTGAAGCTTTCTTT.

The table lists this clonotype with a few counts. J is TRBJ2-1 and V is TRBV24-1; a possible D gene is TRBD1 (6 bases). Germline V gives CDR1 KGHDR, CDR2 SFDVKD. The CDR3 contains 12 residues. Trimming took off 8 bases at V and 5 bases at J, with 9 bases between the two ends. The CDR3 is CATKAGDNEQFF. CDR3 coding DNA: TGTGCCACCAAGGCAGGGGACAATGAGCAGTTCTTC.

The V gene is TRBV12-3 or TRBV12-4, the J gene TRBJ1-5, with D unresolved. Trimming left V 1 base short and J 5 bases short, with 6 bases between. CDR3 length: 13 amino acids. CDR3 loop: CASSLGVDQPQHF. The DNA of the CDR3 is TGTGCCAGCAGTTTAGGAGTCGATCAGCCCCAGCATTTT.

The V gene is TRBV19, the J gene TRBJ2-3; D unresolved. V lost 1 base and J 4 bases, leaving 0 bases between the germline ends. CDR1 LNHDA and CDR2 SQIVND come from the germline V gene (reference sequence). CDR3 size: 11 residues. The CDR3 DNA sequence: TGTGCCAGTAGTATAGCAGATACGCAGTATTTT. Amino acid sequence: CASSIADTQYF.

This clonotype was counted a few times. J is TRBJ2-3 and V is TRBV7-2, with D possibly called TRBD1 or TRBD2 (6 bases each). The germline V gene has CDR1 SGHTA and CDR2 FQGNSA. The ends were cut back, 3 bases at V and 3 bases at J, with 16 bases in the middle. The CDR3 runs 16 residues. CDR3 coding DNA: TGTGCCAGCAGCTTGGCAACACAAGGGGGGACAGATACGCAGTATTTT. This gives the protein CASSLATQGGTDTQYF. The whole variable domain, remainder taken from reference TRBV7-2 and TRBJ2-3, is GAGVSQSPSNKVTEKGKDVELRCDPISGHTALYWYRQSLGQGLEFLIYFQGNSAPDKSGLPSDRFSAERTGGSVSTLTIQRTQQEDSAVYLCASSLATQGGTDTQYFGPGTRLTVL.

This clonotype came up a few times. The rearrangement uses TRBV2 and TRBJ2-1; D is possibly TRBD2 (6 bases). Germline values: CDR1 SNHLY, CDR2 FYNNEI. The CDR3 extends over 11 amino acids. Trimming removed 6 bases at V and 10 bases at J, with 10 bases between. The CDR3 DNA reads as TGTGCCAGCAGGAGTAGCGGCGAGCAGTTCTTC. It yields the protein CASRSSGEQFF.

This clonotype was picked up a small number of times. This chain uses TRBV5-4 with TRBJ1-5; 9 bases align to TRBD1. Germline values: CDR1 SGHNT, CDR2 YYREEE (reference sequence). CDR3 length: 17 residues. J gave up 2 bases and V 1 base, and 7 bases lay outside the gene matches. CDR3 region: CASSLTGGSIGNQPQHF. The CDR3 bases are TGTGCCAGCAGCTTGACAGGGGGCTCGATAGGCAATCAGCCCCAGCATTTT.

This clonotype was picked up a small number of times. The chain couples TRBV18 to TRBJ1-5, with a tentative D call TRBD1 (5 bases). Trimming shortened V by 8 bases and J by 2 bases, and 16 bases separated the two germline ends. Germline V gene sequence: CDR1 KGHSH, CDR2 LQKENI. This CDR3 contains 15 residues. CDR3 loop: CASDSQGVGNQPQHF. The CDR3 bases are TGTGCCAGCGACTCACAAGGGGTCGGCAATCAGCCCCAGCATTTT.

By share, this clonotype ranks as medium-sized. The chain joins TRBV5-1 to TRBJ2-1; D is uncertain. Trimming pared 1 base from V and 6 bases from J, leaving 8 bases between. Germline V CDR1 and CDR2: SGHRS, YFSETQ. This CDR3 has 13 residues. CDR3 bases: TGCGCCAGCAGCTTGACAGCCTTCAATGAGCAGTTCTTC. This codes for CASSLTAFNEQFF.

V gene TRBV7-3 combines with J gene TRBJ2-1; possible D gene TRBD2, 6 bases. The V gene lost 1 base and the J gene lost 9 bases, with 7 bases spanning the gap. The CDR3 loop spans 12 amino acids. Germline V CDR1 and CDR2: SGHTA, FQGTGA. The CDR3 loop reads CASSLSGTEQFF. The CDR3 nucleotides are TGTGCCAGCAGCTTAAGCGGGACTGAGCAGTTCTTC.

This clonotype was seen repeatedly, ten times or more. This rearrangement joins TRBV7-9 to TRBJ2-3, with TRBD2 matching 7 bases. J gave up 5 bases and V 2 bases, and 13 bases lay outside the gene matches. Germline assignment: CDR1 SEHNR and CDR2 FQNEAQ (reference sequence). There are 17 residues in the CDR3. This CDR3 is CASSLRSAGILRDTQYF. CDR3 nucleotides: TGTGCCAGCAGCTTACGGTCAGCGGGAATCTTAAGAGATACGCAGTATTTT.

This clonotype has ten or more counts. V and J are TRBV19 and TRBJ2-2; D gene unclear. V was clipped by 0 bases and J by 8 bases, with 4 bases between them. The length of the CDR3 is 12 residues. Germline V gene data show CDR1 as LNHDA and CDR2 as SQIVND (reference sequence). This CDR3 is CASSIDGGELFF. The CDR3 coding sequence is TGTGCCAGTAGTATAGACGGGGGGGAGCTGTTTTTT.

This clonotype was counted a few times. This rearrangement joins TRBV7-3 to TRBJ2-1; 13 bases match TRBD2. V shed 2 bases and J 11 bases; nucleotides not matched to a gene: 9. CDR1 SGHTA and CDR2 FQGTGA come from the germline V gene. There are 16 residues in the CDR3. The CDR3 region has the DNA TGTGCCAGCAGCTTAGACGGGACTAGCGGGACGTCAAAGCAGTTCTTC. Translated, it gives CASSLDGTSGTSKQFF.

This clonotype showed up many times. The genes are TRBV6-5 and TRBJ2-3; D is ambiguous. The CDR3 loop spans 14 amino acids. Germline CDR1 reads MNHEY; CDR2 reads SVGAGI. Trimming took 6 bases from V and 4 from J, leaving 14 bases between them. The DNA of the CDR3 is TGTGCCAGCAGCTCCGGCGTAACGGCAGATACGCAGTATTTT. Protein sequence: CASSSGVTADTQYF.

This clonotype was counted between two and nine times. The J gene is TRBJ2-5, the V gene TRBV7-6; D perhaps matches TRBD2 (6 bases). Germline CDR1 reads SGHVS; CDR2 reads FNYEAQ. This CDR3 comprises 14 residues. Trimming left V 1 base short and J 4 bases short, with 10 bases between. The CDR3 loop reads CASSLGLVGETQYF. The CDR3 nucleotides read TGTGCCAGCAGCTTAGGACTAGTCGGAGAGACCCAGTACTTC. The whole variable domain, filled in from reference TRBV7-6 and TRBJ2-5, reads GAGVSQSPRYKVTKRGQDVALRCDPISGHVSLYWYRQALGQGPEFLTYFNYEAQQDKSGLPNDRFSAERPEGSISTLTIQRTEQRDSAMYRCASSLGLVGETQYFGPGTRLLVL.

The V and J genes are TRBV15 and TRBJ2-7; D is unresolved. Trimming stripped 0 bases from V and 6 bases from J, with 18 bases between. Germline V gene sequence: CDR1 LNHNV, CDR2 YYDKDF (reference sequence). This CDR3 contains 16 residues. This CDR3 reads CATSRDPPGVPGEQYF. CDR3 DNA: TGTGCCACCAGCAGAGATCCTCCGGGCGTCCCCGGCGAGCAGTACTTC. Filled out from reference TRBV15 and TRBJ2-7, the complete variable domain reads DAMVIQNPRYQVTQFGKPVTLSCSQTLNHNVMYWYQQKSSQAPKLLFHYYDKDFNNEADTPDNFQSRRPNTSFCFLDIRSPGLGDTAMYLCATSRDPPGVPGEQYFGPGTRLTVT.

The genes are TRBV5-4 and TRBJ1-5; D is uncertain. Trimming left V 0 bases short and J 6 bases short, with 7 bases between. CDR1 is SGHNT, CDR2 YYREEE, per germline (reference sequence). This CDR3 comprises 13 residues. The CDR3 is CASSLDSGQPQHF. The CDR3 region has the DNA TGTGCCAGCAGCTTGGACTCCGGTCAGCCCCAGCATTTT. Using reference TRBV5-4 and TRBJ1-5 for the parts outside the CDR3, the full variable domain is ETGVTQSPTHLIKTRGQQVTLRCSSQSGHNTVSWYQQALGQGPQFIFQYYREEENGRGNFPPRFSGLQFPNYSSELNVNALELDDSALYLCASSLDSGQPQHFGDGTRLSIL.

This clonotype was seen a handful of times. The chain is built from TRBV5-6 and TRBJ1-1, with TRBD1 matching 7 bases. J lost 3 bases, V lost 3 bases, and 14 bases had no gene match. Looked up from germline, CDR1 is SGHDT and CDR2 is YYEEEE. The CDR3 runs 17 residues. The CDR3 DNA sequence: TGTGCCAGCAGCTCCCTAGACAGGGTATCAGGGGACACTGAAGCTTTCTTT. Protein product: CASSSLDRVSGDTEAFF.

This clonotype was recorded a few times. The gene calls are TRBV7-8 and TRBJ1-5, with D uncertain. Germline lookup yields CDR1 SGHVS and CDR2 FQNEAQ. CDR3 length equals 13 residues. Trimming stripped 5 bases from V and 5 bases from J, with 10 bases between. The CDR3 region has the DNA TGTGCCAGCAGCAGCCAACGGGATCAGCCCCAGCATTTT. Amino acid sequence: CASSSQRDQPQHF.